A single sample is the source of the 19 T cell receptor beta chains below, sequenced in a study of CD8+ T cells in alopecia areata. The treatment denotes: oral pan-JAK inhibitor, 5-10 mg twice daily. Extracted RNA was reverse transcribed into cDNA, the sequencing template. Produced via immunoSEQ multiplex PCR; TCRdb's table is partial and in-frame only. The table records 110,000 to 150,000 clones, nearly 55% of them present only once. The sample in question was CD8+ T cells sorted from blood, obtained at week 4, from a patient treated with tofacitinib. All receptors come from a human donor with alopecia areata.

This sequence joins TRBV4-1 and TRBJ1-1, with 7 bases identical to TRBD1. Germline V gives CDR1 MGHRA, CDR2 YSYEKL. The CDR3 length is 14 residues. With V trimmed by 7 bases and J by 2 bases, 7 bases remained unmatched. This chain's CDR3 is CASISGTENTEAFF. DNA for the CDR3: TGCGCCAGCATCTCAGGGACAGAAAACACTGAAGCTTTCTTT.

This clone has more than one count but fewer than ten. The chain employs TRBV4-3 and TRBJ2-5; the D is unclear. The germline CDR1 and CDR2 sequences are LGHNA and YSLEER. The CDR3 covers 14 residues. Trimming shortened V by 4 bases and J by 7 bases, and 16 bases separated the two germline ends. CDR3 loop: CASSPESERGTQYF. CDR3 coding DNA: TGCGCCAGCAGCCCCGAGTCCGAGAGAGGGACCCAGTACTTC.

The chain uses TRBV4-3 and TRBJ2-7; TRBD1 matches 9 bases. CDR1 LGHNA and CDR2 YSLEER come from the germline V gene. This CDR3 has 15 amino acids. V shed 4 bases, J shed 2 bases, and the junction held 6 bases outside the gene matches. Written as DNA, the CDR3 is TGCGCCAGCAGCCCCCAACAGGGGGCACCCTACGAGCAGTACTTC. It translates to CASSPQQGAPYEQYF.

The chain carries TRBV18 and TRBJ2-7; TRBD1 matches at 9 bases. The J segment lost 7 bases and the V segment lost 6 bases, leaving 13 bases of the junction unmatched. CDR1 is KGHSH, CDR2 LQKENI, per germline. This CDR3 region has 15 residues. Written as DNA, the CDR3 is TGTGCCAGCTCGCCTTCCCGAGGACAGGGGCTTGAGCAGTACTTC. Protein: CASSPSRGQGLEQYF.

This chain links TRBV9 with TRBJ2-5, with 8 bases aligning to TRBD1. The CDR3 has 14 amino acids. Germline V CDR1 and CDR2: SGDLS, YYNGEE. V lost 4 bases and J lost 6; bases outside the gene matches: 8. The CDR3, as DNA: TGTGCCAGCAGCCCAAGGCAGGGGGCGCAGACCCAGTACTTC. Its translation: CASSPRQGAQTQYF.

This chain connects TRBV30 to TRBJ2-3; D is tentatively TRBD1 or TRBD2 (5 bases each). The V end lost 4 bases, the J end lost 1 base, and 15 bases lay between the germline ends. The CDR3 totals 15 residues. In germline, CDR1 is GTSNPN, CDR2 SVGIG (reference sequence). The CDR3: CAWTSWGFGTDTQYF. In DNA, the CDR3 is TGTGCCTGGACCTCATGGGGGTTTGGCACAGATACGCAGTATTTT. Supplemented by reference TRBV30 and TRBJ2-3, the full variable domain reads SQTIHQWPATLVQPVGSPLSLECTVEGTSNPNLYWYRQAAGRGLQLLFYSVGIGQISSEVPQNLSASRPQDRQFILSSKKLLLSDSGFYLCAWTSWGFGTDTQYFGPGTRLTVL.

This clone was detected a few times. This rearrangement joins TRBV21-1 to TRBJ1-5. TRBV21-1 is reported as a pseudogene. The CDR3 extends over 16 amino acids. CDR3: CASSKMRRGPNQPQHF. In DNA form, the CDR3 reads TGTGCCAGCAGCAAAATGAGGAGGGGCCCTAATCAGCCCCAGCATTTT.

The chain carries TRBV14 and TRBJ2-5; 7 positions agree with TRBD1. Germline V lookup: CDR1 SGHDN, CDR2 FVKESK. The CDR3 spans 17 residues. The junction had 13 bases not matched to a gene; V was cut back by 3 bases and J by 3 bases. The CDR3 here is CASSQDQTGTSEETQYF. CDR3 nucleotides: TGTGCCAGCAGCCAGGACCAGACAGGGACGAGTGAAGAGACCCAGTACTTC. Filled out from reference TRBV14 and TRBJ2-5, the complete variable domain reads EAGVTQFPSHSVIEKGQTVTLRCDPISGHDNLYWYRRVMGKEIKFLLHFVKESKQDESGMPNNRFLAERTGGTYSTLKVQPAELEDSGVYFCASSQDQTGTSEETQYFGPGTRLLVL.

This clone occurred a few times. The chain links TRBV7-9 to TRBJ2-7, with D perhaps being TRBD1 or TRBD2 (5 bases each). The germline CDR1 and CDR2 sequences are SEHNR and FQNEAQ (reference sequence). The CDR3 runs 13 residues. With 1 base removed from V and 2 bases from J, the gap between germline ends came to 6 bases. In nucleotides, the CDR3 is TGTGCCAGCAGCTTAGGGGACCCCTACGAGCAGTACTTC. Its translation: CASSLGDPYEQYF. The variable domain in full, completed from reference TRBV7-9 and TRBJ2-7, reads DTGVSQNPRHKITKRGQNVTFRCDPISEHNRLYWYRQTLGQGPEFLTYFQNEAQLEKSRLLSDRFSAERPKGSFSTLEIQRTEQGDSAMYLCASSLGDPYEQYFGPGTRLTVT.

This clone has only one observation. V is TRBV4-3 and J is TRBJ2-7; a weak D match, TRBD1 (5 bases). Trimming took 1 base from V and 5 from J, leaving 9 bases between them. The CDR3 is 13 residues long. Germline lookup yields CDR1 LGHNA and CDR2 YSLEER. The CDR3 sequence is CASSQVRAHEQYF. The CDR3 region has the DNA TGCGCCAGCAGCCAAGTCAGGGCGCACGAGCAGTACTTC.

The chain joins TRBV6-5 to TRBJ1-2; D uncertain. CDR1 and CDR2 from the germline V gene are MNHEY and SVGAGI. The CDR3 length is 13 residues. V dropped 0 bases and J dropped 0 bases, with 2 bases sitting between them. The CDR3 loop is CASSYSTNYGYTF. The CDR3 nucleotides are TGTGCCAGCAGTTACTCAACTAACTATGGCTACACCTTC.

The chain links TRBV9 to TRBJ1-4; no clear D gene. The CDR3 has 15 residues. Germline V gene lookup returns CDR1 SGDLS and CDR2 YYNGEE. Trimming removed 2 bases at V and 3 bases at J, with 11 bases between. CDR3 DNA sequence: TGTGCCAGCAGCGTGGGCTTCGGAGCTAATGAAAAACTGTTTTTT. This gives the protein CASSVGFGANEKLFF.

The chain uses TRBV29-1 and TRBJ1-1; D unclear. V shed 6 bases and J shed 4 bases, with 18 bases lying between them. The CDR3 spans 14 residues. Germline V gene lookup returns CDR1 SQVTM and CDR2 ANQGSEA. The CDR3 DNA reads TGCAGCGTAGCCGGAGACACCAAGGGCACTGAAGCTTTCTTT. It yields the protein CSVAGDTKGTEAFF.

In its sample, this clone was seen a few times. Here the CDR3 DNA reads TGCAGCGGCTGGGACATTGGTGAAGCTTTCTTT. This sequence encodes CSGWDIGEAFF. The rearrangement uses TRBV29-1 and TRBJ1-1, with D perhaps TRBD1 (6 bases). Trimming shortened V by 7 bases and J by 7 bases, and 13 bases separated the two germline ends. Germline CDR1 is SQVTM and CDR2 is ANQGSEA. The CDR3 is 11 amino acids. Drawing the rest from reference TRBV29-1 and TRBJ1-1, the complete variable domain is SAVISQKPSRDICQRGTSLTIQCQVDSQVTMMFWYRQQPGQSLTLIATANQGSEATYESGFVIDKFPISRPNLTFSTLTVSNMSPEDSSIYLCSGWDIGEAFFGQGTRLTVV.

This clone appeared a few times. The junction does not match germline at one end; this may be a read error. V and J are TRBV10-3 and TRBJ1-2; a possible D gene is TRBD1 (5 bases). Germline-derived CDR1 and CDR2 are ENHRY and SYGVKD. This CDR3 region has 16 residues. CDR3 bases: TGTGCCAGCAGTGTTCGTCCTACCGGGACCGCCGGCGGCTACACCTTC. This gives the protein CASSVRPTGTAGGYTF.

J is TRBJ1-2 and V is TRBV10-3, with 8 bases fitting TRBD1. V lost 4 bases to trimming and J lost 1 base; unmatched junction nucleotides: 14. Germline lookup yields CDR1 ENHRY and CDR2 SYGVKD. CDR3 length: 18 residues. This CDR3 reads CAISGPATGDLFNYGYTF. The CDR3 DNA reads as TGTGCCATCAGTGGCCCCGCGACAGGGGACCTTTTTAACTATGGCTACACCTTC.

The chain combines TRBV4-1 with TRBJ2-7; D possibly corresponds to TRBD1 (6 bases). V was clipped by 5 bases and J by 0 bases, with 17 bases between them. Germline V gene lookup returns CDR1 MGHRA and CDR2 YSYEKL. The CDR3 is 16 amino acids. The chain's CDR3 is CASSVRGHPPSYEQYF. CDR3 coding DNA: TGCGCCAGCAGCGTCCGGGGACACCCCCCCTCCTACGAGCAGTACTTC.

The chain joins TRBV6-5 to TRBJ2-5; TRBD1 is a possible D gene (5 bases). Germline values: CDR1 MNHEY, CDR2 SVGAGI. The CDR3 has 13 residues. V was pared by 6 bases and J by 3 bases, with 11 bases between. CDR3 in DNA: TGTGCCAGCAGCCCCGAGACAGAAGAGACCCAGTACTTC. Its translation: CASSPETEETQYF.

The CDR3 here is CASSLIWGDEQFF. The CDR3 region has the DNA TGCGCCAGCAGCTTGATTTGGGGCGATGAGCAGTTCTTC. The chain links TRBV5-1 to TRBJ2-1, with TRBD1 as a possible D gene (5 bases). V lost 1 base and J lost 8, with 10 bases in between. Germline-derived CDR1 and CDR2 are SGHRS and YFSETQ. The CDR3 is 13 residues long.